The next 3 T cell receptor beta chains were all read from a single sample in a study of cytomegalovirus exposure and HLA in healthy donors. Both 60 Vbeta primers and 13 Jbeta primers went into the PCR. Generated by immunoSEQ multiplex PCR, the TCRdb table keeps only in-frame clones and is missing some. The table includes about 94,000 clones, 6% to 9% detected once. The specimen was PBMCs. All receptors derive from a middle-aged man in good health and CMV-seronegative.

The chain joins TRBV11-2 to TRBJ1-1; D possibly corresponds to TRBD1 (5 bases). The CDR3 totals 13 residues. Deletions cut 5 bases from V and 9 bases from J, with 16 bases between. The germline V gene has CDR1 SGHAT and CDR2 FQNNGV. In DNA form, the CDR3 reads TGTGCCAGCAGCCCCGCGGGGGGTTCGCAAGCTTTCTTT. Its protein is CASSPAGGSQAFF.

With regard to this clone: Other DNA sequences in the same sample also yield this CDR3. The CDR3 DNA sequence: TGCAGCGTTGCTACAGGGAACAATGAGCAGTTCTTC. This translates into CSVATGNNEQFF. J is TRBJ2-1 and V is TRBV29-1; TRBD1 might be the D (6 bases). The CDR3 sequence is 12 residues long. Germline values: CDR1 SQVTM, CDR2 ANQGSEA. Trimming took 4 bases from V and 5 from J, leaving 9 bases between them.

The rearrangement uses TRBV20-1 and TRBJ1-1, with D perhaps matching TRBD1 (5 bases). V was clipped by 5 bases and J by 4 bases, with 8 bases between them. Germline CDR1 reads DFQATT; CDR2 reads SNEGSKA (reference sequence). The CDR3 extends over 11 amino acids. CDR3 in amino acids: CSAAGLTEAFF. Written as DNA, the CDR3 is TGCAGTGCTGCGGGACTCACTGAAGCTTTCTTT.